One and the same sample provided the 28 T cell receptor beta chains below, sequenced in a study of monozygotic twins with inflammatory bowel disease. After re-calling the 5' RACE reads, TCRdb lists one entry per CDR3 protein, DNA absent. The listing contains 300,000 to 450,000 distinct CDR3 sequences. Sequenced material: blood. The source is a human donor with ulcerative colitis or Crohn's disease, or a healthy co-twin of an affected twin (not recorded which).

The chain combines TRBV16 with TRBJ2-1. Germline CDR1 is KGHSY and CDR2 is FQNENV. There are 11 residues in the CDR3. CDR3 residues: CASSYLGEQFF.

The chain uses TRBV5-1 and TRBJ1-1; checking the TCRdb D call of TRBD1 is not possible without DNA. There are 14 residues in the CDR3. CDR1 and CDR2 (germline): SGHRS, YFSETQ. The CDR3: CASSSGTRDTEAFF.

The CDR3 sequence: CASSFLTGANTEAFF. The chain employs TRBV5-4 and TRBJ1-1; TCRdb's D gene call, TRBD1, goes unchecked for lack of DNA. Germline lookup yields CDR1 SGHNT and CDR2 YYREEE (reference sequence). There are 15 residues in the CDR3.

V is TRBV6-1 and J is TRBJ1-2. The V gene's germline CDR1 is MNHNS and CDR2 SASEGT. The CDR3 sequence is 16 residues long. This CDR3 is CASSAKRTYANYGYTF.

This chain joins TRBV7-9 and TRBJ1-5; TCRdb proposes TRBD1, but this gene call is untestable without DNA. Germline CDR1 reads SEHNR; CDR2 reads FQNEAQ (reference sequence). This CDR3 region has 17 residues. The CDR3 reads CASSKAGTGYSNQPQHF.

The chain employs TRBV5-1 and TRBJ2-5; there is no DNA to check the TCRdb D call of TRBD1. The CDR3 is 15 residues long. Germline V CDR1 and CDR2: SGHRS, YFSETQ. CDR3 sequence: CASSLTRQGAKTQYF.

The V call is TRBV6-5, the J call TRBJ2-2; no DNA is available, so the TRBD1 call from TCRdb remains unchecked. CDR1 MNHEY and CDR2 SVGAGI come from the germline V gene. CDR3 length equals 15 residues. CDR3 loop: CASSYWTANTGELFF.

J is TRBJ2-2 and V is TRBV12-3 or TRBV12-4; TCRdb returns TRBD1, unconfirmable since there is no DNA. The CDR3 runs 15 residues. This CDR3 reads CASSSTGGEVGELFF.

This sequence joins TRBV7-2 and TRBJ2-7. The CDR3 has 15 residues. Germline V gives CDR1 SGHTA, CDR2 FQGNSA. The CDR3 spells CASSLGRIRPYEQYF.

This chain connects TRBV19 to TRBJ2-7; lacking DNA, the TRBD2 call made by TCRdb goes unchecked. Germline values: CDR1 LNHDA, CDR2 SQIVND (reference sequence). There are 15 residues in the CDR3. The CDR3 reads CASSMGLAGTYEQYF.

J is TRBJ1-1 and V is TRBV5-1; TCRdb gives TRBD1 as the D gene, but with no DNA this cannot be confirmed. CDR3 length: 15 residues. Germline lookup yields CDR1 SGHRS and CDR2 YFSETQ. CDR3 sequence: CASSLGTSREAEAFF. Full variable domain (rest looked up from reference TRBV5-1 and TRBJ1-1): KAGVTQTPRYLIKTRGQQVTLSCSPISGHRSVSWYQQTPGQGLQFLFEYFSETQRNKGNFPGRFSGRQFSNSRSEMNVSTLELGDSALYLCASSLGTSREAEAFFGQGTRLTVV.

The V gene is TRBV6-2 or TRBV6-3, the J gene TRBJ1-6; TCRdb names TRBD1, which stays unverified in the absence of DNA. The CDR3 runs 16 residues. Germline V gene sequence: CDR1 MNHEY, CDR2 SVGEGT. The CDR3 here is CASSYSFGTRNSPLHF.

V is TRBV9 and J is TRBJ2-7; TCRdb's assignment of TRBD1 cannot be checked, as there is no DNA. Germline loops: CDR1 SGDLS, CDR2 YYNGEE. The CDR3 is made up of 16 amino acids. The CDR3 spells CASSVRPGQGVFEQYF.

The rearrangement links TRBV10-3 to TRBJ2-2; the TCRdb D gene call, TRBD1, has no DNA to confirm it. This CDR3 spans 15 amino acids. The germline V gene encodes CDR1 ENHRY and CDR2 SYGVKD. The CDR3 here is CAISEGTGGHGELFF.

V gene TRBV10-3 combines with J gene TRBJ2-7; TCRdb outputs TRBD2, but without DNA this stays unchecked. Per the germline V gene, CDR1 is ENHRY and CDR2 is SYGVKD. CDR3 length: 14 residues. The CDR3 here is CAISDSTGTDEQYF.

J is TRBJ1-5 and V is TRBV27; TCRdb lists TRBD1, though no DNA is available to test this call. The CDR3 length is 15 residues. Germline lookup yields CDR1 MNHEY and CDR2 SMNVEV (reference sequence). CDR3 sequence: CASSLGTGGNQPQHF.

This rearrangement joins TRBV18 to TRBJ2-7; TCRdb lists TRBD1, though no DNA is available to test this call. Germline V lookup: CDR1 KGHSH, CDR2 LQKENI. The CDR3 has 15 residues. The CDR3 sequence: CASSDRQGRVYEQYF.

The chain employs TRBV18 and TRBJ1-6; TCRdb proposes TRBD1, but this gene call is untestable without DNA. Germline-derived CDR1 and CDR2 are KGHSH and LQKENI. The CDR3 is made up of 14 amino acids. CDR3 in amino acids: CASSRDRENSPLHF.

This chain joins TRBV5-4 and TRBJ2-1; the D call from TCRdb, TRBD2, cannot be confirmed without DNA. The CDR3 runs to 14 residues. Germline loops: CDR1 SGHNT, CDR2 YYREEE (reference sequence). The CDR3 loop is CASKGTSGGDEQFF. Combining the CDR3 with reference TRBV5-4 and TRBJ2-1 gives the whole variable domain ETGVTQSPTHLIKTRGQQVTLRCSSQSGHNTVSWYQQALGQGPQFIFQYYREEENGRGNFPPRFSGLQFPNYSSELNVNALELDDSALYLCASKGTSGGDEQFFGPGTRLTVL.

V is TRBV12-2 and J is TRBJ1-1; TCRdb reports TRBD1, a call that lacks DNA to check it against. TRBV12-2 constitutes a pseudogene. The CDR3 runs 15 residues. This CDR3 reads CASRFNRGPGTEAFF.

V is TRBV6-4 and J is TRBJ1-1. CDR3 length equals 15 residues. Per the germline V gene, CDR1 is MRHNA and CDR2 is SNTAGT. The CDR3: CASRTVGRRNTEAFF.

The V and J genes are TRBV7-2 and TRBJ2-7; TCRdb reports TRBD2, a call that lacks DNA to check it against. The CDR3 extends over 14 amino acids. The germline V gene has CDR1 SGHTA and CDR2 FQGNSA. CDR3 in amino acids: CASSFFVGPYEQYF.

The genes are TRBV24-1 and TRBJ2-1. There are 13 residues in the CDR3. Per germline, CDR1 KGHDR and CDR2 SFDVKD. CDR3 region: CATSDPYRGEQFF.

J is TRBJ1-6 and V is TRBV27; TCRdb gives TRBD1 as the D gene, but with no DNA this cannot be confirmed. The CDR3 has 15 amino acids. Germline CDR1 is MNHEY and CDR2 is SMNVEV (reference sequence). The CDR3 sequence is CASTRPGGGNSPLHF.

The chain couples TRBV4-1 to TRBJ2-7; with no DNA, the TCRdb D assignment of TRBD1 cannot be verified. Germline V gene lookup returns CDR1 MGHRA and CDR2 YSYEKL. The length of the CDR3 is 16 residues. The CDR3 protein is CASSPVRGSGPYEQYF.

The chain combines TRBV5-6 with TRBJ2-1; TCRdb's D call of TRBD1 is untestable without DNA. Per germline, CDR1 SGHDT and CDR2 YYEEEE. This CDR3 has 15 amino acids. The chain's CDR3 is CASSWGLAGDNEQFF.

CDR3 sequence: CASSLSLIPRDTQYF. The chain combines TRBV27 with TRBJ2-3; TCRdb outputs TRBD1, but without DNA this stays unchecked. This CDR3 has 15 residues. From germline, CDR1 is MNHEY and CDR2 SMNVEV (reference sequence).

The CDR3 loop is CASSQDRVNTDTQYF. This chain uses TRBV4-2 with TRBJ2-3; absent DNA, TCRdb's TRBD1 call cannot be checked. Germline loops: CDR1 LGHNA, CDR2 YNFKEQ. This CDR3 comprises 15 residues.